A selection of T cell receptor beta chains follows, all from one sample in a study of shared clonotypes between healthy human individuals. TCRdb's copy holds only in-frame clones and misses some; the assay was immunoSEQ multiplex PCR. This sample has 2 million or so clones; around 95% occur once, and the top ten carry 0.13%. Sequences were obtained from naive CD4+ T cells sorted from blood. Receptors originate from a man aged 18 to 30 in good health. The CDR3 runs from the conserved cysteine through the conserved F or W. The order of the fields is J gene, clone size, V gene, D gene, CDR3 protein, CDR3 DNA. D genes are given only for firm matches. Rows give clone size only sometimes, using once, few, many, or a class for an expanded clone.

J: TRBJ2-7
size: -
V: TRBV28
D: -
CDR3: CASRRPGGHSYEQYF
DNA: TGTGCCAGCAGGCGCCCCGGGGGGCACTCCTACGAGCAGTACTTC

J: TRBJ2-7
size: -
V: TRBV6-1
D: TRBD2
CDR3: CASSEALAGGIYEQYF
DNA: TGTGCCAGCAGTGAAGCTCTAGCGGGGGGGATATACGAGCAGTACTTC

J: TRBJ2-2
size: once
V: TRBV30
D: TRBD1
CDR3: CAWSQRGTGANTGELFF
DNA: TGTGCCTGGAGCCAGCGTGGGACAGGGGCTAACACCGGGGAGCTGTTTTTT

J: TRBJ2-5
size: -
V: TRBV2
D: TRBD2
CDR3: CASGGTSGRQETQYF
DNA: TGTGCCAGCGGAGGGACTAGCGGGCGCCAAGAGACCCAGTACTTC

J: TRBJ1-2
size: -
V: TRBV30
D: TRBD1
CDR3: CAWSVQGASRDGYTF
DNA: TGTGCCTGGAGTGTACAGGGGGCCTCTAGGGATGGCTACACCTTC

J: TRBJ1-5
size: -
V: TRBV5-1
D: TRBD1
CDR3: CASTGQGESQPQHF
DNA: TGCGCCAGCACAGGACAGGGGGAGAGTCAGCCCCAGCATTTT

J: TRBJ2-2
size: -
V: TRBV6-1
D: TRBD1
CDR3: CASSVGTGSTGELFF
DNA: TGTGCCAGCAGTGTAGGGACAGGGTCCACCGGGGAGCTGTTTTTT

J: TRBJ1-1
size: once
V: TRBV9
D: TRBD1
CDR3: CASSPRTGANTEAFF
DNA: TGTGCCAGCAGCCCCCGGACAGGGGCGAACACTGAAGCTTTCTTT

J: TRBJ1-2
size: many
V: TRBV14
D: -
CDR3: CASSLSQGYGYTF
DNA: TGTGCCAGCAGCCTCTCCCAGGGCTATGGCTACACCTTC

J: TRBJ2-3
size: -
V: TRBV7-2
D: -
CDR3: CASSSWGGTSTDTQYF
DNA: TGTGCCAGCAGCTCCTGGGGGGGGACAAGCACAGATACGCAGTATTTT

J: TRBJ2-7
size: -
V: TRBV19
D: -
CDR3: CASSPDRQAYEQYF
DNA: TGTGCCAGTAGTCCGGACAGACAAGCCTACGAGCAGTACTTC

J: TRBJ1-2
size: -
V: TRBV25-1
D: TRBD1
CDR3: CASSDRGNVYGYTF
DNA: TGTGCCAGCAGTGACAGGGGGAATGTCTATGGCTACACCTTC

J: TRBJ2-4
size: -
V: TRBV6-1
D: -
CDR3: CASSEPGLLGPYF
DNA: TGTGCCAGCAGTGAACCGGGCCTTTTAGGTCCGTACTTC

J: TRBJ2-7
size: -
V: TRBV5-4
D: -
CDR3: CASSVGSSYEQYF
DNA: TGTGCCAGCAGCGTCGGGTCCTCCTACGAGCAGTACTTC

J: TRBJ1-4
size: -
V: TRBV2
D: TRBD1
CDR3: CASSAGTGNEKLFF
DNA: TGTGCCAGCAGCGCCGGGACAGGGAACGAAAAACTGTTTTTT

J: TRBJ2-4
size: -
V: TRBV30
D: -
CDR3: CAWSGNGKNIQYF
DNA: TGTGCCTGGAGCGGGAATGGCAAAAACATTCAGTACTTC

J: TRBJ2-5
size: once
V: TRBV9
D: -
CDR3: CASSARGANQETQYF
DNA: TGTGCCAGCAGCGCACGGGGTGCGAACCAAGAGACCCAGTACTTC

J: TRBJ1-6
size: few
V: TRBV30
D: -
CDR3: CAWWTGVPNSPLHF
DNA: TGTGCCTGGTGGACGGGGGTCCCAAATTCACCCCTCCACTTT

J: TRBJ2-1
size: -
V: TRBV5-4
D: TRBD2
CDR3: CASSGGRRASGSNEQFF
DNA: TGTGCCAGCAGTGGGGGGCGTAGGGCTAGCGGGAGTAATGAGCAGTTCTTC

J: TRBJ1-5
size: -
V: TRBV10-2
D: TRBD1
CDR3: CASSGQPNQPQHF
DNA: TGCGCCAGCTCGGGACAGCCCAATCAGCCCCAGCATTTT

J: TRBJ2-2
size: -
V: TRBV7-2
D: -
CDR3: CASSRWSGELFF
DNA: TGTGCCAGCAGCCGCTGGAGCGGGGAGCTGTTTTTT

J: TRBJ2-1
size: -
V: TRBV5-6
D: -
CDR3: CASRSGTARRQFF
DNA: TGTGCCAGCAGATCCGGGACGGCCCGGCGGCAGTTCTTC

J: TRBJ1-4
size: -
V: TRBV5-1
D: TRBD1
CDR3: CASSLGGGRTNEKLFF
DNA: TGCGCCAGCAGCTTGGGAGGGGGCAGGACTAATGAAAAACTGTTTTTT

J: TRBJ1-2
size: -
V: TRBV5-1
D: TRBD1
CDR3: CASSYLTGGYTF
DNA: TGCGCCAGCAGCTACTTGACAGGGGGCTACACCTTC

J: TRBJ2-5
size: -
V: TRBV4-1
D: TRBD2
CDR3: CASSQLADGETQYF
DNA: TGCGCCAGCAGCCAGCTAGCGGACGGGGAGACCCAGTACTTC

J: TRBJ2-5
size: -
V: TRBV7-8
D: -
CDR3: CASTTRGSQETQYF
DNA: TGTGCCAGCACCACCCGGGGGTCGCAAGAGACCCAGTACTTC

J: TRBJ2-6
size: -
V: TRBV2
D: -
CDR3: CASSRQTGANVLTF
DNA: TGTGCCAGCAGTAGACAGACTGGGGCCAACGTCCTGACTTTC

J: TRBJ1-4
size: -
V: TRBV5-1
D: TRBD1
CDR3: CASSPGQVATNEKLFF
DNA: TGCGCCAGCAGCCCGGGACAGGTAGCAACTAATGAAAAACTGTTTTTT

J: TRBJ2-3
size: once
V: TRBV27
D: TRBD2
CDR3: CASSLNLAGGPDTQYF
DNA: TGTGCCAGCAGTTTAAATCTAGCGGGGGGGCCGGATACGCAGTATTTT

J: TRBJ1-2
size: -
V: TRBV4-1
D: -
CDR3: CASTPGGILNYGYTF
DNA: TGCGCCAGCACCCCCGGGGGGATCTTGAACTATGGCTACACCTTC

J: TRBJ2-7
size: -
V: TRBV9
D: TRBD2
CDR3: CASSVASGNSYEQYF
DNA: TGTGCCAGCAGCGTGGCTAGCGGGAACTCCTACGAGCAGTACTTC

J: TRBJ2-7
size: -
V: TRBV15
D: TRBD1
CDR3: CATSRDRGREQYF
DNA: TGTGCCACCAGCAGAGATAGGGGGCGGGAGCAGTACTTC

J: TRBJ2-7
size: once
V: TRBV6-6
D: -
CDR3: CASSYARGMSYEQYF
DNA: TGTGCCAGCAGTTACGCTAGGGGTATGTCCTACGAGCAGTACTTC

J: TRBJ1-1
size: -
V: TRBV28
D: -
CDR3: CASRRGHKGDTEAFF
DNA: TGTGCCAGCAGGCGGGGGCACAAGGGAGACACTGAAGCTTTCTTT

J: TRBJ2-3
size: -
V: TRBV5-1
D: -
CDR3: CASSMGASTDTQYF
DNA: TGCGCCAGCAGCATGGGGGCCAGCACAGATACGCAGTATTTT

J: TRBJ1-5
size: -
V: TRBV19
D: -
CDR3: CASKEQAGNQPQHF
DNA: TGTGCCAGTAAGGAACAGGCCGGCAATCAGCCCCAGCATTTT

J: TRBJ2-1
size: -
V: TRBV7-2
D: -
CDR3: CASSSETGTYNEQFF
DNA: TGTGCCAGCAGCTCAGAGACAGGGACTTACAATGAGCAGTTCTTC